The 4 T cell receptor beta chains below come from one sample, sequenced in a study of T-cell reconstitution after alpha-beta-depleted transplantation in children. Unique molecular identifiers featured in how the TCRbeta library was prepared. TCRdb reprocessed the PCR reads with MiXCR, giving one entry per CDR3 protein. The sample records about 250,000 distinct CDR3 sequences, roughly a quarter being singletons. Sequenced here: PBMCs, mostly from graft donor cells, sampled 360 days after TCRalphabeta/CD19-depleted stem cell transplant. The origin of the receptors is a female patient younger than 10 who had a stem cell transplant for congenital amegakaryocytic thrombocytopenia, so the T cells may come from the graft donor.

The chain carries TRBV12-3 or TRBV12-4 and TRBJ2-2; D not resolved. This CDR3 region has 16 residues. With 3 bases removed from V and 1 base from J, the gap between germline ends came to 12 bases. The CDR3 DNA follows: TGTGCCAGCAGTTTCCGGCAGATACTGAACACCGGGGAGCTGTTTTTT. As protein: CASSFRQILNTGELFF.

The chain combines TRBV6-5 with TRBJ1-1; the D is unclear. Germline assignment: CDR1 MNHEY and CDR2 SVGAGI. V lost 1 base to trimming and J lost 1 base, with 10 bases between them. The CDR3 totals 15 residues. CDR3 DNA: TGTGCCAGCAGTTACTACAGATCTGAGAACACTGAAGCTTTCTTT. Amino acids: CASSYYRSENTEAFF.

The table lists this clonotype with a few counts. The chain couples TRBV2 to TRBJ1-3; D ambiguous. The CDR3 runs 15 residues. Trimming shortened V by 8 bases and J by 0 bases, and 14 bases separated the two germline ends. Germline lookup yields CDR1 SNHLY and CDR2 FYNNEI. The CDR3 bases are TGTGCCAGCGAAGTGGGTGCCACCTCTGGAAACACCATATATTTT. It specifies CASEVGATSGNTIYF.

The rearrangement uses TRBV5-1 and TRBJ1-1; D unresolved. Per the germline V gene, CDR1 is SGHRS and CDR2 is YFSETQ. The CDR3 is 14 amino acids. The V end was cut by 1 base, the J end by 4 bases, with 11 bases between. The DNA of the CDR3 is TGCGCCAGCAGCTTGTCTCTGGGAAGCACTGAAGCTTTCTTT. Amino acid sequence: CASSLSLGSTEAFF.